These T cell receptor beta chains were read from a single sample in a study of blood T cells in healthy people across ages. TCRdb recomputed calls from the 5' RACE reads with MiXCR, one row per CDR3 protein. The repertoire has over a million distinct CDR3 sequences, approximately 38% of them found once; the top ten carry 7% to 9%. Sample: blood. The receptors come from a woman younger than 30 in good health. Both conserved end residues are part of each CDR3. D genes are given only for firm matches. The size field is filled for only some rows; it gives once, few, many or a size class.

v_call: TRBV4-2; d_call: .; j_call: TRBJ2-7; clone_size: few; cdr3_length: 14; cdr3_nt: TGTGCCAGCAGCCAAGATACTCGAGGAGGAGAGCAGTACTTC; cdr3_aa: CASSQDTRGGEQYF
v_call: TRBV4-1; d_call: .; j_call: TRBJ2-1; clone_size: few; cdr3_length: 14; cdr3_nt: TGCGCCAGCAGCCATTGGGGGAGGCTTAATGAGCAGTTCTTC; cdr3_aa: CASSHWGRLNEQFF
v_call: TRBV11-2; d_call: .; j_call: TRBJ1-2; clone_size: .; cdr3_length: 15; cdr3_nt: TGTGCCAGCAGCTTAAGTTCGGGGCAGGGGTTCGGCTACACCTTC; cdr3_aa: CASSLSSGQGFGYTF
v_call: TRBV6-5; d_call: .; j_call: TRBJ2-1; clone_size: few; cdr3_length: 13; cdr3_nt: TGTGCCAGCAGCATCGGGTCCTCAAATGAGCAGTTCTTC; cdr3_aa: CASSIGSSNEQFF
v_call: TRBV7-6; d_call: .; j_call: TRBJ1-6; clone_size: .; cdr3_length: 15; cdr3_nt: TGTGCCAGCAGCTCGGACTTGGGATATAATTCACCCCTCCACTTT; cdr3_aa: CASSSDLGYNSPLHF
v_call: TRBV11-2; d_call: TRBD1; j_call: TRBJ1-1; clone_size: .; cdr3_length: 14; cdr3_nt: TGTGCCAGCAGCCAGCGGGGACAGGACACTGAAGCTTTCTTT; cdr3_aa: CASSQRGQDTEAFF
v_call: TRBV4-1; d_call: TRBD2; j_call: TRBJ2-7; clone_size: few; cdr3_length: 16; cdr3_nt: TGCGCCAGCAGCCAAGATACAACTAGCGGGAGGTACGAGCAGTACTTC; cdr3_aa: CASSQDTTSGRYEQYF
v_call: TRBV4-1; d_call: TRBD2; j_call: TRBJ2-1; clone_size: .; cdr3_length: 17; cdr3_nt: TGCGCCAGCAGCCAAGAGACGACTAGCGGGAGGTACAATGAGCAGTTCTTC; cdr3_aa: CASSQETTSGRYNEQFF
v_call: TRBV2; d_call: TRBD1; j_call: TRBJ2-1; clone_size: .; cdr3_length: 12; cdr3_nt: TGTGCCGGCAGGGGACAGGGTTTGGAGCAGTTCTTC; cdr3_aa: CAGRGQGLEQFF
v_call: TRBV20-1; d_call: .; j_call: TRBJ2-1; clone_size: few; cdr3_length: 14; cdr3_nt: TGCAGTGCTAGTTATGAGCTTAGGTTCAATGAGCAGTTCTTC; cdr3_aa: CSASYELRFNEQFF
v_call: TRBV29-1; d_call: TRBD1; j_call: TRBJ1-2; clone_size: .; cdr3_length: 14; cdr3_nt: TGCAGCGTTGAAGATAGGGGGCGGCCCAATGGCTACACCTTC; cdr3_aa: CSVEDRGRPNGYTF
v_call: TRBV6-2/TRBV6-3; d_call: TRBD1; j_call: TRBJ2-1; clone_size: .; cdr3_length: 17; cdr3_nt: TGTACCAGCAGTTACTCTTCGACAGGGGACTCCTACAATGAGCAGTTCTTC; cdr3_aa: CTSSYSSTGDSYNEQFF
v_call: TRBV2; d_call: .; j_call: TRBJ1-1; clone_size: .; cdr3_length: 12; cdr3_nt: TGTGCCAGCACTCAGGTGAACACTGAAGCTTTCTTT; cdr3_aa: CASTQVNTEAFF
v_call: TRBV7-9; d_call: .; j_call: TRBJ1-2; clone_size: .; cdr3_length: 15; cdr3_nt: TGTGCCAGCAGCTTAGGCCCGCAGGAAAACTATGGCTACACCTTC; cdr3_aa: CASSLGPQENYGYTF
v_call: TRBV4-1; d_call: .; j_call: TRBJ2-5; clone_size: few; cdr3_length: 15; cdr3_nt: TGCGCCAGCAGCGACACGAGCATGGGGGGAGAGACCCAGTACTTC; cdr3_aa: CASSDTSMGGETQYF
v_call: TRBV25-1; d_call: .; j_call: TRBJ2-7; clone_size: few; cdr3_length: 13; cdr3_nt: TGTGCCACCCAATTGGGCGGGGCTACCGAGCAGTACTTC; cdr3_aa: CATQLGGATEQYF
v_call: TRBV27; d_call: TRBD1; j_call: TRBJ1-2; clone_size: few; cdr3_length: 13; cdr3_nt: TGTGCCAGCAGTACAGGGGCCGACTATGGCTACACCTTC; cdr3_aa: CASSTGADYGYTF
v_call: TRBV3-1; d_call: .; j_call: TRBJ2-1; clone_size: .; cdr3_length: 11; cdr3_nt: TGTGCCAGCAGCCATGGGTGTGGGCAGTTCTTC; cdr3_aa: CASSHGCGQFF
v_call: TRBV3-1; d_call: .; j_call: TRBJ2-3; clone_size: .; cdr3_length: 14; cdr3_nt: TGTGCCAGCAGCCGTCTGGGCGCCACAGATACGCAGTATTTT; cdr3_aa: CASSRLGATDTQYF
v_call: TRBV29-1; d_call: .; j_call: TRBJ1-2; clone_size: few; cdr3_length: 13; cdr3_nt: TGCAGCGTTGAAGGGGGAGCTAACTATGGCTACACCTTC; cdr3_aa: CSVEGGANYGYTF
v_call: TRBV28; d_call: TRBD1; j_call: TRBJ1-2; clone_size: .; cdr3_length: 14; cdr3_nt: TGTGCCAGCAGTTTAAGGGGACAGTTCGATGGCTACACCTTC; cdr3_aa: CASSLRGQFDGYTF
v_call: TRBV7-9; d_call: .; j_call: TRBJ2-5; clone_size: .; cdr3_length: 13; cdr3_nt: TGTGCCAGCAGCGTAGAGCGCAGGGTGGGGCAGTACTTC; cdr3_aa: CASSVERRVGQYF
v_call: TRBV15; d_call: .; j_call: TRBJ1-4; clone_size: .; cdr3_length: 15; cdr3_nt: TGTGCCACCAGCAGAGACGTAGGGGGGGATGAAAAACTGTTTTTT; cdr3_aa: CATSRDVGGDEKLFF
v_call: TRBV6-4; d_call: TRBD1; j_call: TRBJ2-7; clone_size: few; cdr3_length: 14; cdr3_nt: TGTGCCAGGACGGGACAGTGGCACTCCTACGAGCAGTACTTC; cdr3_aa: CARTGQWHSYEQYF
v_call: TRBV9; d_call: TRBD2; j_call: TRBJ2-7; clone_size: few; cdr3_length: 16; cdr3_nt: TGTGCCAGCAGCGTAGCTCCTAGCGGGGACCTACGAGAGCAGTACTTC; cdr3_aa: CASSVAPSGDLREQYF
v_call: TRBV4-1; d_call: .; j_call: TRBJ2-2; clone_size: few; cdr3_length: 16; cdr3_nt: TGCGCCAGCAGCCATGCGGGGGCCTCAAACACCGGGGAGCTGTTTTTT; cdr3_aa: CASSHAGASNTGELFF
v_call: TRBV12-3/TRBV12-4; d_call: .; j_call: TRBJ1-2; clone_size: few; cdr3_length: 14; cdr3_nt: TGTGCCAGCAGTTCCCACAAGACTAACTATGGCTACACCTTC; cdr3_aa: CASSSHKTNYGYTF
v_call: TRBV20-1; d_call: .; j_call: TRBJ2-2; clone_size: .; cdr3_length: 11; cdr3_nt: TGCAGTGCTAGGGGGGTGGGGGAGCTGTTTTTT; cdr3_aa: CSARGVGELFF
v_call: TRBV21-1; d_call: .; j_call: TRBJ1-2; clone_size: .; cdr3_length: 14; cdr3_nt: TGTGCCAGCAGCAAAGGGGGACACAGTTATGGCTACACCTTC; cdr3_aa: CASSKGGHSYGYTF
v_call: TRBV12-3/TRBV12-4; d_call: .; j_call: TRBJ2-7; clone_size: few; cdr3_length: 14; cdr3_nt: TGTGCCAGCAGTTTAGGGCTAGCGCACGACGAGCAGTACTTC; cdr3_aa: CASSLGLAHDEQYF
v_call: TRBV3-1; d_call: .; j_call: TRBJ1-1; clone_size: .; cdr3_length: 15; cdr3_nt: TGTGCCAGCAGCCAGCGAGGGGGGGGTGACGCTGAAGCTTTCTTT; cdr3_aa: CASSQRGGGDAEAFF
v_call: TRBV7-2; d_call: .; j_call: TRBJ2-1; clone_size: .; cdr3_length: 12; cdr3_nt: TGTGCCAGCAGACGAGGGGGGAATGCGCAGTTCTTC; cdr3_aa: CASRRGGNAQFF
v_call: TRBV11-2; d_call: TRBD2; j_call: TRBJ2-7; clone_size: once; cdr3_length: 15; cdr3_nt: TGTGCCAGCAGCTTCGGACTAGCGGAACGGCACGAGCAGTACTTC; cdr3_aa: CASSFGLAERHEQYF
v_call: TRBV9; d_call: .; j_call: TRBJ2-3; clone_size: many; cdr3_length: 13; cdr3_nt: TGTGCCAGCAGACCGAATAGCTTGAATACGCAGTATTTT; cdr3_aa: CASRPNSLNTQYF
v_call: TRBV3-1; d_call: TRBD2; j_call: TRBJ2-5; clone_size: .; cdr3_length: 12; cdr3_nt: TGTGCCAGCAACCGACTAGCGGGAGACGAGTACTTC; cdr3_aa: CASNRLAGDEYF
v_call: TRBV6-6; d_call: TRBD1; j_call: TRBJ2-7; clone_size: .; cdr3_length: 14; cdr3_nt: TGTGCCAGCAGGATCGGGACAGGGGTCTACGAGCAGTACTTC; cdr3_aa: CASRIGTGVYEQYF
v_call: TRBV4-1; d_call: .; j_call: TRBJ2-6; clone_size: few; cdr3_length: 16; cdr3_nt: TGCGCCAGCAGCCAAGAAGGGGCCTCTGGGGCCAACGTCCTGACTTTC; cdr3_aa: CASSQEGASGANVLTF
v_call: TRBV27; d_call: .; j_call: TRBJ2-1; clone_size: many; cdr3_length: 15; cdr3_nt: TGTGCCAGCAGTTTATTGCAGGGGCGCCCCAATGAGCAGTTCTTC; cdr3_aa: CASSLLQGRPNEQFF
v_call: TRBV6-6; d_call: TRBD2; j_call: TRBJ2-7; clone_size: few; cdr3_length: 13; cdr3_nt: TGTGCCAGCAGAAAGCGGGATTCCTACGAGCAGTACTTC; cdr3_aa: CASRKRDSYEQYF
v_call: TRBV2; d_call: .; j_call: TRBJ2-7; clone_size: few; cdr3_length: 14; cdr3_nt: TGTGCCAGCGGACCGGGCCCCCCGCTCTACGAGCAGTACTTC; cdr3_aa: CASGPGPPLYEQYF
v_call: TRBV6-6; d_call: TRBD1; j_call: TRBJ1-6; clone_size: .; cdr3_length: 14; cdr3_nt: TGTGCCAGCAGTTACGGACAGGACCATTCACCCCTCCACTTT; cdr3_aa: CASSYGQDHSPLHF
v_call: TRBV10-3; d_call: TRBD1; j_call: TRBJ1-4; clone_size: few; cdr3_length: 14; cdr3_nt: TGTGCCAGCCGAGACAGGGACAAAGGGGAAAAACTGTTTTTT; cdr3_aa: CASRDRDKGEKLFF
v_call: TRBV6-5; d_call: TRBD1; j_call: TRBJ2-7; clone_size: .; cdr3_length: 16; cdr3_nt: TGTGCCAGCAGTTACTCCCGGGACAGTGGTCACGACGGGCAGTACTTC; cdr3_aa: CASSYSRDSGHDGQYF
v_call: TRBV28; d_call: .; j_call: TRBJ2-1; clone_size: few; cdr3_length: 17; cdr3_nt: TGTGCCAGCAGTTCCTCCGTCTTATCCGGGATTAACAATGAGCAGTTCTTC; cdr3_aa: CASSSSVLSGINNEQFF
v_call: TRBV20-1; d_call: .; j_call: TRBJ1-3; clone_size: .; cdr3_length: 15; cdr3_nt: TGCAGTGCTAGATCCATAGGGGACACTGGAAACACCATATATTTT; cdr3_aa: CSARSIGDTGNTIYF
v_call: TRBV24-1; d_call: .; j_call: TRBJ1-1; clone_size: .; cdr3_length: 12; cdr3_nt: TGTGCCTCCGCGCAGGGGAACACTGAAGCTTTCTTT; cdr3_aa: CASAQGNTEAFF
v_call: TRBV4-1; d_call: .; j_call: TRBJ2-3; clone_size: .; cdr3_length: 16; cdr3_nt: TGCGCCAGCAGCCTCGGACCTCACCGGCCTGCAGATACGCAGTATTTT; cdr3_aa: CASSLGPHRPADTQYF
v_call: TRBV10-3; d_call: TRBD2; j_call: TRBJ2-3; clone_size: few; cdr3_length: 13; cdr3_nt: TGTGCCATCCCCGAAGAGCGGGGGGATACGCAGTATTTT; cdr3_aa: CAIPEERGDTQYF
v_call: TRBV20-1; d_call: TRBD1; j_call: TRBJ1-5; clone_size: .; cdr3_length: 16; cdr3_nt: TGCAGTGCCAGGGGAGAGGACAGGGGCTTGAATCAGCCCCAGCATTTT; cdr3_aa: CSARGEDRGLNQPQHF
v_call: TRBV5-1; d_call: .; j_call: TRBJ2-3; clone_size: .; cdr3_length: 16; cdr3_nt: TGCGCCAGCAGCCCGAAGGCCCAGCGGGTAACAGATACGCAGTATTTT; cdr3_aa: CASSPKAQRVTDTQYF
v_call: TRBV12-3/TRBV12-4; d_call: TRBD2; j_call: TRBJ2-7; clone_size: .; cdr3_length: 18; cdr3_nt: TGTGCCAGCAGGGGCGGCCCTGACGGGGGGAATTTAGGGTACGAGCAGTACTTC; cdr3_aa: CASRGGPDGGNLGYEQYF
v_call: TRBV4-1; d_call: TRBD2; j_call: TRBJ2-3; clone_size: few; cdr3_length: 17; cdr3_nt: TGCGCCAGCAGCCCATTGATCGCGGGACTAGCAGGTAATACGCAGTATTTT; cdr3_aa: CASSPLIAGLAGNTQYF
v_call: TRBV18; d_call: TRBD1; j_call: TRBJ1-2; clone_size: .; cdr3_length: 17; cdr3_nt: TGTGCCAGCTCACCCGTAACGGGACAGTCGTATAACTATGGCTACACCTTC; cdr3_aa: CASSPVTGQSYNYGYTF
v_call: TRBV12-3/TRBV12-4; d_call: .; j_call: TRBJ2-7; clone_size: .; cdr3_length: 13; cdr3_nt: TGTGCCAGCAGCGCCGGGGACACCTACGAGCAGTACTTC; cdr3_aa: CASSAGDTYEQYF
v_call: TRBV7-8; d_call: TRBD2; j_call: TRBJ2-7; clone_size: .; cdr3_length: 15; cdr3_nt: TGTGCCAGCAGCTTAAACGGGGGGTTCTCCTACGAGCAGTACTTC; cdr3_aa: CASSLNGGFSYEQYF
v_call: TRBV21-1; d_call: .; j_call: TRBJ2-3; clone_size: few; cdr3_length: 12; cdr3_nt: TGTGCCAGCCGCGGCTGCACAGATACGCAGTATTTT; cdr3_aa: CASRGCTDTQYF
v_call: TRBV7-2; d_call: .; j_call: TRBJ2-1; clone_size: few; cdr3_length: 15; cdr3_nt: TGTGCCAGCAGCCCCACCATTAGCTCCTACAATGAGCAGTTCTTC; cdr3_aa: CASSPTISSYNEQFF
v_call: TRBV9; d_call: .; j_call: TRBJ2-3; clone_size: .; cdr3_length: 14; cdr3_nt: TGTGCCAGCAGCGTACCCGACGGGGTATATACGCAGTATTTT; cdr3_aa: CASSVPDGVYTQYF
v_call: TRBV20-1; d_call: TRBD2; j_call: TRBJ2-7; clone_size: .; cdr3_length: 12; cdr3_nt: TGCAGTGCTAGAGGTTCGGGGGGCGAGCAGTACTTC; cdr3_aa: CSARGSGGEQYF